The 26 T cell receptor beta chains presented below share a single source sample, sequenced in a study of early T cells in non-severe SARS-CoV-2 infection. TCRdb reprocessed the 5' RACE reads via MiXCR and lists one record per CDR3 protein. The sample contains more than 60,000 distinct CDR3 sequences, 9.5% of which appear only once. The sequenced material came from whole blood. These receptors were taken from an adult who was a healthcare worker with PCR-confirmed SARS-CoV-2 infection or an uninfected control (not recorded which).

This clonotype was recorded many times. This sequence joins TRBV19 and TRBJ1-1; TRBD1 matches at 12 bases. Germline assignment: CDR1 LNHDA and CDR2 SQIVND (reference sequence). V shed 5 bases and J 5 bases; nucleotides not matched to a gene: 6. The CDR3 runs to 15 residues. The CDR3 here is CASSQGQGARTEAFF. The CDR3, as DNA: TGTGCCAGTAGTCAGGGACAGGGGGCGAGGACTGAAGCTTTCTTT.

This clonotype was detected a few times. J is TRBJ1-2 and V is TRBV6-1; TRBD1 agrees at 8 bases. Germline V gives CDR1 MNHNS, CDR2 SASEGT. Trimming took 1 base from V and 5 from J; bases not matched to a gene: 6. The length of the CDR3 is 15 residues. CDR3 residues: CASSEGGNRGYGYTF. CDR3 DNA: TGTGCCAGCAGTGAAGGGGGCAACAGGGGGTATGGCTACACCTTC.

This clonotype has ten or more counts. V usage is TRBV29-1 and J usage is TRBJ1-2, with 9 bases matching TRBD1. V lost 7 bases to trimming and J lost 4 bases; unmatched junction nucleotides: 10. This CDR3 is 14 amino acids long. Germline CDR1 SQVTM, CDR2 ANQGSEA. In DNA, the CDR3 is TGCAGCGGGGGGGACAGGGCCTATGGCTATGGCTACACCTTC. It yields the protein CSGGDRAYGYGYTF.

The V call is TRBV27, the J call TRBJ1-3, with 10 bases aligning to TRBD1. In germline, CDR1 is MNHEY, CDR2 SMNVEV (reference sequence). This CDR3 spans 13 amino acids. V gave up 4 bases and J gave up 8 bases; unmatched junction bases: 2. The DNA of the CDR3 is TGTGCCAGCAGTTGGGACAGGGGAGACACCATATATTTT. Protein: CASSWDRGDTIYF.

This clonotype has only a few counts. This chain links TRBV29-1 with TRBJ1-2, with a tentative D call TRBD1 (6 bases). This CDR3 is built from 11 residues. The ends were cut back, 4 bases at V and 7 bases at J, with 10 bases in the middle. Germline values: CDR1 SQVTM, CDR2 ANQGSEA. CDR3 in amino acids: CSVGGQGGYTF. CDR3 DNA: TGCAGCGTTGGGGGACAAGGTGGCTACACCTTC.

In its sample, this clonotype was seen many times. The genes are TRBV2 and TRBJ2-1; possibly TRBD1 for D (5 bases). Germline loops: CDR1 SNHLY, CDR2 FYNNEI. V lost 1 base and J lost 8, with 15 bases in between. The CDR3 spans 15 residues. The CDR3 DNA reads TGTGCCAGCAGTGAAGGGGGCCTTGGGATCGATGAGCAGTTCTTC. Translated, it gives CASSEGGLGIDEQFF.

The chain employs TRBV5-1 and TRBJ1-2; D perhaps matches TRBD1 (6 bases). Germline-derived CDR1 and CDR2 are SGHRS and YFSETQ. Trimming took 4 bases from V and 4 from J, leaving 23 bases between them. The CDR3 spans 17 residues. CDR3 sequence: CASSPEPSTGSFYGYTF. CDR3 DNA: TGCGCCAGCAGCCCGGAACCGTCGACAGGATCTTTCTATGGCTACACCTTC.

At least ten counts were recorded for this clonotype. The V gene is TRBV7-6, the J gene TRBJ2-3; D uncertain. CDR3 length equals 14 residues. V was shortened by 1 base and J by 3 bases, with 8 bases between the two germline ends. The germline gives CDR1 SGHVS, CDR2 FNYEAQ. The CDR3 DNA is TGTGCCAGCAGCTTAGGCTTGGGAACAGATACGCAGTATTTT. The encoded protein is CASSLGLGTDTQYF.

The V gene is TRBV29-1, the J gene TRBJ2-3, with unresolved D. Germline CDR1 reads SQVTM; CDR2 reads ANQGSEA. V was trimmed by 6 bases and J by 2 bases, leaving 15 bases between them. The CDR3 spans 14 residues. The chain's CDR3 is CSVSIGGDTDTQYF. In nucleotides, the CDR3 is TGCAGCGTCTCCATAGGTGGGGACACAGATACGCAGTATTTT.

CDR3 sequence: CASSLAAVSTDTQYF. CDR3 DNA sequence: TGTGCCAGCAGCTTAGCCGCGGTTAGCACAGATACGCAGTATTTT. V is TRBV7-9 and J is TRBJ2-3; D unclear. The CDR3 totals 15 residues. Trimming shortened V by 0 bases and J by 0 bases, and 7 bases separated the two germline ends. Germline V gene sequence: CDR1 SEHNR, CDR2 FQNEAQ (reference sequence). Filled out from reference TRBV7-9 and TRBJ2-3, the complete variable domain reads DTGVSQNPRHKITKRGQNVTFRCDPISEHNRLYWYRQTLGQGPEFLTYFQNEAQLEKSRLLSDRFSAERPKGSFSTLEIQRTEQGDSAMYLCASSLAAVSTDTQYFGPGTRLTVL.

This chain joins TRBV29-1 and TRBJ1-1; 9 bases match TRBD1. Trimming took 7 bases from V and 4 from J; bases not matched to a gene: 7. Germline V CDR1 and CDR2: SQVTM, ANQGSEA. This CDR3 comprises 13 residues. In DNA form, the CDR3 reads TGCAGCGCCACAGGGGGCGAGGCCACTGAAGCTTTCTTT. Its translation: CSATGGEATEAFF.

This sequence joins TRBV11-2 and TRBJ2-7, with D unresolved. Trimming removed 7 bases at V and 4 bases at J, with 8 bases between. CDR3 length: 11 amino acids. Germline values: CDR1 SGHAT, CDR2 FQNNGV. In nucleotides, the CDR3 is TGTGCCAGCACCCCTCTGTACGAGCAGTACTTC. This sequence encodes CASTPLYEQYF.

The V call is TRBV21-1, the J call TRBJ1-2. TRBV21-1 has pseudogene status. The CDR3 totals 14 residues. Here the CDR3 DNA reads TGTGCCAGCAGCAAAGGAATGGGTGGCCATGGCTACACCTTC. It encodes CASSKGMGGHGYTF.

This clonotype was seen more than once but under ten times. The CDR3 DNA sequence: TGCGCCAGCAGCTTGGGGGCTAGCGACTACGAGCAGTACTTC. This sequence encodes CASSLGASDYEQYF. The chain is built from TRBV5-1 and TRBJ2-7; a possible D gene is TRBD2 (6 bases). V was cut by 0 bases and J by 3 bases, with 10 bases left in between. Germline V CDR1 and CDR2: SGHRS, YFSETQ. The CDR3 contains 14 residues.

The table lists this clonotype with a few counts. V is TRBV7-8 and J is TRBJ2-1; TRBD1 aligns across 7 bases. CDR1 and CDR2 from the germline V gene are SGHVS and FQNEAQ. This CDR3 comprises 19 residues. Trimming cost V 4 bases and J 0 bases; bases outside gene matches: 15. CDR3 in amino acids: CASSSNRGPALSSYNEQFF. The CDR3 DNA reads TGTGCCAGCAGCTCTAACAGGGGTCCAGCGCTGAGCTCCTACAATGAGCAGTTCTTC.

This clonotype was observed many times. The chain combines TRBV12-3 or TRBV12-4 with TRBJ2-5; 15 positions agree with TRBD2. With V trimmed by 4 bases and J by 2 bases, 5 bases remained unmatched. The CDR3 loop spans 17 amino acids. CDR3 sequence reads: CASSSRTSGREQETQYF. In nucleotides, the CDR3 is TGTGCCAGCAGTTCTAGGACTAGCGGGAGGGAGCAAGAGACCCAGTACTTC.

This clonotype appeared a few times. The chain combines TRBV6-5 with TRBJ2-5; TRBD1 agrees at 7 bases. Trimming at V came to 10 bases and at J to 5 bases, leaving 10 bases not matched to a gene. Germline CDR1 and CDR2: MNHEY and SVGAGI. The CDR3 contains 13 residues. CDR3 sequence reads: CATYQGGKETQYF. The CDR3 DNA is TGTGCCACATATCAAGGGGGCAAGGAGACCCAGTACTTC.

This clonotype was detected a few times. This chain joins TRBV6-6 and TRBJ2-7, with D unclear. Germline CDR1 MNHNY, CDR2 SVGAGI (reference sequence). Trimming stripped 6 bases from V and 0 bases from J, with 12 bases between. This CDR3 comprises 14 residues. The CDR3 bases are TGTGCCAGCAGCCCCCCAGAAGCCTCCTACGAGCAGTACTTC. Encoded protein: CASSPPEASYEQYF.

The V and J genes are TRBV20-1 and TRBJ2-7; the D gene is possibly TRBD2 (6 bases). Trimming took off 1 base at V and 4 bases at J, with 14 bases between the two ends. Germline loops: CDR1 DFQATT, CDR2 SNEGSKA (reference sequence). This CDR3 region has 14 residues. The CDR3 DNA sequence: TGCAGTGCTAGAGTGAGCGGGCTGAGGTACGAGCAGTACTTC. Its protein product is CSARVSGLRYEQYF.

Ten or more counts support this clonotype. The CDR3 spells CASSQRGGQDTDTQYF. The CDR3 nucleotides are TGCGCCAGCAGCCAGCGGGGGGGTCAAGACACAGATACGCAGTATTTT. This sequence joins TRBV5-1 and TRBJ2-3, with 10 bases matching TRBD2. Unmatched junction bases numbered 7, after V lost 4 bases and J lost 2 bases. The germline V gene has CDR1 SGHRS and CDR2 YFSETQ. The CDR3 runs 16 residues.

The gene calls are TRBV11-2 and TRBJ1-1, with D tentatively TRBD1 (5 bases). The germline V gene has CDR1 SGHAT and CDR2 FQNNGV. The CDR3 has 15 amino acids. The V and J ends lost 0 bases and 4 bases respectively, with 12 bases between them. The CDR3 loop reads CASSLDGAGRTEAFF. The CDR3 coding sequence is TGTGCCAGCAGCTTAGATGGGGCAGGGCGCACTGAAGCTTTCTTT.

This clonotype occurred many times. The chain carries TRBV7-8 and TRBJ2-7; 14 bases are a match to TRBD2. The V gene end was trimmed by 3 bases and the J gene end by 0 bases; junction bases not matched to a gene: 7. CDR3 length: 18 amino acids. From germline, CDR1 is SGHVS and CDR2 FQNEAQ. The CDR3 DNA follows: TGTGCCAGCAGCTTGACTAGCGGGAGGGCCCTATTCTCCTACGAGCAGTACTTC. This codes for CASSLTSGRALFSYEQYF.

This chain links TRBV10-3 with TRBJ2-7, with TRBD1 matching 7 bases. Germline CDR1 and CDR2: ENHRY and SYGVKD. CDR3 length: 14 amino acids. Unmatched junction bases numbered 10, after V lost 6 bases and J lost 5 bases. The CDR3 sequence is CAIRNGTVYHEQYF. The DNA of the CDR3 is TGTGCCATCAGGAACGGGACAGTGTACCACGAGCAGTACTTC.

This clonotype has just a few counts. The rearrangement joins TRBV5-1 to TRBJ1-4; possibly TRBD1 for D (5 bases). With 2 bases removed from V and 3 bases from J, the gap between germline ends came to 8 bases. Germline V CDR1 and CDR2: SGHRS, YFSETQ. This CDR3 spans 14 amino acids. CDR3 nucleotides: TGCGCCAGCAGCTTCGGGACGGCTAATGAAAAACTGTTTTTT. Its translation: CASSFGTANEKLFF.

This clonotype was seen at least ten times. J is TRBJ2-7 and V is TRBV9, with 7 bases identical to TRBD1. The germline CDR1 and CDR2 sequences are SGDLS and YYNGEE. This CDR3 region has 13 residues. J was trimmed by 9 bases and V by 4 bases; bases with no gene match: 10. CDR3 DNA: TGTGCCAGCAGCCGGGGTGATGGACAGGTGCAGTACTTC. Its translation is CASSRGDGQVQYF.

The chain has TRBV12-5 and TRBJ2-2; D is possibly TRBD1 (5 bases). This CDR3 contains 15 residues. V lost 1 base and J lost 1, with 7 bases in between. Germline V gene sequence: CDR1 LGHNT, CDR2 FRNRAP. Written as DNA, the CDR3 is TGTGCTAGTGGTTTGGGACAGATGAACACCGGGGAGCTGTTTTTT. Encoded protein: CASGLGQMNTGELFF.